Listed below are T cell receptor beta chains from one sample, sequenced in a study of blood T cell repertoires in COVID-19. Here immunoSEQ multiplex PCR was the method, and the copy in TCRdb shows in-frame clones only, minus some. The repertoire consists of about 130,000 clones, with roughly 71% occurring once and the leading ten covering 20% to 25%. Input material: peripheral blood. These receptors all come from a man older than 75 with acute or convalescent COVID-19. Each CDR3 is given with its conserved first and last residue. The order of the fields is clone size, J gene, V gene, D gene, CDR3 protein, CDR3 DNA. A D gene is named only where the DNA matches it firmly. Rows may omit the clone size; those that give it use once, few, many or a size class.

>.|TRBJ1-5|TRBV19|.
CASTPRGNQPQHF
TGTGCCAGTACCCCGAGGGGCAATCAGCCCCAGCATTTT
>.|TRBJ2-7|TRBV7-9|.
CASSLGPRSREQYF
TGTGCCAGCAGCTTAGGTCCACGGAGTCGCGAGCAGTACTTC
>.|TRBJ2-7|TRBV28|TRBD1
CASSLTNPGQGSYEQYF
TGTGCCAGCAGTTTAACCAATCCGGGACAGGGATCCTACGAGCAGTACTTC
>once|TRBJ2-3|TRBV6-5|TRBD2
CASSSGGSTDTQYF
TGTGCCAGCAGTAGCGGGGGGTCCACAGATACGCAGTATTTT
>.|TRBJ2-7|TRBV9|.
CASSVGDSGYEQYF
TGTGCCAGCAGCGTAGGGGATAGCGGCTACGAGCAGTACTTC
>.|TRBJ1-4|TRBV19|.
CASSMPGTNEKLFF
TGTGCCAGTAGTATGCCGGGGACTAATGAAAAACTGTTTTTT
>.|TRBJ2-1|TRBV4-1|TRBD2
CASSHVGGRRASGRGEQFF
TGCGCCAGCAGCCATGTGGGAGGACGGAGGGCTAGCGGCCGAGGGGAGCAGTTCTTC
>.|TRBJ1-4|TRBV5-1|TRBD1
CASGRGTEFNEKLFF
TGCGCCAGCGGCCGGGGGACAGAGTTTAATGAAAAACTGTTTTTT
>.|TRBJ1-1|TRBV4-3|.
CASSQDRWLSEAFF
TGCGCCAGCAGCCAAGATCGATGGCTCAGTGAAGCTTTCTTT
>many|TRBJ1-2|TRBV6-5|.
CASTFELSSGYTF
TGTGCCAGCACCTTCGAGCTAAGCTCTGGCTACACCTTC
>.|TRBJ1-6|TRBV5-1|.
CASSLIVGNSPLHF
TGCGCCAGCAGCCTGATTGTCGGGAATTCACCCCTCCACTTT
>few|TRBJ1-6|TRBV3-1/TRBV3-2|.
CASSRQINSPLHF
TGTGCCAGCTCCAGACAGATTAATTCACCCCTCCACTTT
>.|TRBJ1-1|TRBV21-1|.
CASGTEKEQGAFF
TGTGCCAGCGGGACAGAGAAAGAACAGGGAGCTTTCTTT
>.|TRBJ1-1|TRBV19|TRBD1
CASSKTGGKNTEAFF
TGTGCCAGTAGCAAAACAGGGGGCAAGAACACTGAAGCTTTCTTT
>.|TRBJ2-7|TRBV10-3|TRBD2
CAISEVGTSGGLYEQYF
TGTGCCATCAGTGAGGTTGGGACTAGCGGGGGGTTATACGAGCAGTACTTC
>.|TRBJ2-2|TRBV3-1/TRBV3-2|.
CASSQRQGLRRGELFF
TGTGCCAGCAGCCAACGGCAGGGGTTGAGGAGAGGGGAGCTGTTTTTT
>.|TRBJ2-1|TRBV7-8|TRBD1
CASSLGTGTGGYEQFF
TGTGCCAGCAGCTTAGGAACCGGGACAGGTGGTTATGAGCAGTTCTTC
>.|TRBJ2-1|TRBV5-4|.
CASMTESYNEQFF
TGTGCCAGCATGACTGAATCCTACAATGAGCAGTTCTTC
>.|TRBJ2-3|TRBV7-2|TRBD2
CASSFWASGGGYTDTQYF
TGTGCCAGCAGCTTTTGGGCTAGCGGGGGGGGATACACAGATACGCAGTATTTT
>.|TRBJ1-6|TRBV27|.
CASSFSGGAYNSPLHF
TGTGCCAGCAGTTTCTCGGGGGGCGCGTATAATTCACCCCTCCACTTT
>.|TRBJ2-7|TRBV27|TRBD1
CASRIQGASNEQYF
TGTGCCAGCAGAATTCAGGGGGCTAGTAACGAGCAGTACTTC
>.|TRBJ1-6|TRBV4-3|TRBD1
CASSQWTGDSPLHF
TGCGCCAGCAGCCAATGGACAGGGGATTCACCCCTCCACTTT
>.|TRBJ2-1|TRBV5-5|TRBD2
CASSLVAGVNEQFF
TGTGCCAGCAGCTTGGTAGCGGGGGTCAATGAGCAGTTCTTC
>.|TRBJ2-3|TRBV5-6|TRBD1
CASSFRDRAGDTQYF
TGTGCCAGCAGCTTCCGGGACAGGGCGGGAGATACGCAGTATTTT
>once|TRBJ2-5|TRBV7-8|.
CASSFPPGETQYF
TGTGCCAGCAGCTTTCCTCCGGGAGAGACCCAGTACTTC
>few|TRBJ2-5|TRBV5-4|TRBD1
CASSHGQAAQETQYF
TGTGCCAGCAGCCATGGACAGGCGGCCCAAGAGACCCAGTACTTC
>.|TRBJ2-7|TRBV18|.
CASSPGGGEQYF
TGTGCCAGCTCACCAGGGGGCGGCGAGCAGTACTTC
>.|TRBJ2-5|TRBV5-6|.
CASSLAVQETQYF
TGTGCCAGCAGCTTGGCAGTCCAAGAGACCCAGTACTTC
>.|TRBJ2-6|TRBV19|TRBD1
CASSRRDRSSGANVLTF
TGTGCCAGTAGCAGACGGGACAGGAGCTCTGGGGCCAACGTCCTGACTTTC
>.|TRBJ2-1|TRBV10-3|TRBD1
CATSGTGSYNEQFF
TGTGCCACTTCCGGGACAGGGTCCTACAATGAGCAGTTCTTC
>.|TRBJ2-4|TRBV5-1|.
CANKAPDFPKNIQYF
TGCGCCAACAAAGCCCCAGACTTCCCCAAAAACATTCAGTACTTC
>.|TRBJ2-5|TRBV7-2|.
CASSLQETQYF
TGTGCCAGCAGCCTACAAGAGACCCAGTACTTC
>few|TRBJ1-5|TRBV5-1|.
CASSLGGRDQPQHF
TGCGCCAGCAGCTTAGGGGGACGGGATCAGCCCCAGCATTTT
>.|TRBJ1-3|TRBV5-1|.
CASSLAPRTTGNTIYF
TGCGCCAGCAGCTTGGCGCCCCGGACAACTGGAAACACCATATATTTT
>.|TRBJ2-2|TRBV3-1/TRBV3-2|.
CASSQGPGTSAGELFF
TGTGCCAGCAGCCAAGGTCCGGGAACCTCCGCCGGGGAGCTGTTTTTT
>many|TRBJ2-5|TRBV2|.
CASSEGAYQETQYF
TGTGCCAGCAGTGAAGGGGCATACCAAGAGACCCAGTACTTC
>.|TRBJ1-1|TRBV2|.
CASTLSGDTEAFF
TGTGCCAGCACTTTATCAGGGGACACTGAAGCTTTCTTT
>.|TRBJ1-2|TRBV5-4|TRBD1
CASSLPGTGGGYTF
TGTGCCAGCAGCCTCCCCGGGACAGGAGGGGGCTACACCTTC
>few|TRBJ1-6|TRBV5-1|.
CASSLDREKSPLHF
TGCGCCAGCAGCTTGGACAGGGAGAAATCACCCCTCCACTTT
>.|TRBJ2-1|TRBV3-1/TRBV3-2|TRBD2
CASSQELKGLAVYNEQFF
TGTGCCAGCAGCCAAGAATTAAAAGGACTAGCGGTCTACAATGAGCAGTTCTTC
>.|TRBJ2-5|TRBV7-8|.
CASSFVSEETQYF
TGTGCCAGCAGCTTCGTCTCGGAAGAGACCCAGTACTTC
>.|TRBJ1-5|TRBV3-1/TRBV3-2|.
CASSQGLYSNQPQHF
TGTGCCAGCAGCCAAGGACTATATAGCAATCAGCCCCAGCATTTT
>once|TRBJ1-4|TRBV5-6|TRBD1
CASREAGGDEKLFF
TGTGCCAGCAGGGAGGCAGGGGGTGATGAAAAACTGTTTTTT
>.|TRBJ2-5|TRBV5-1|TRBD2
CASSLEVAGSETQYF
TGCGCCAGCAGCTTGGAAGTAGCGGGTTCGGAGACCCAGTACTTC
>.|TRBJ2-1|TRBV5-4|.
CASSLALGGRVGEQFF
TGTGCCAGCAGCTTGGCCTTGGGGGGGCGAGTCGGTGAGCAGTTCTTC
>.|TRBJ2-5|TRBV28|TRBD2
CASSPGREYQETQYF
TGTGCCTCCTCCCCGGGGAGGGAGTACCAAGAGACCCAGTACTTC
>.|TRBJ2-7|TRBV25-1|TRBD1
CASRQGAYEQYF
TGTGCCAGCCGACAGGGCGCCTACGAGCAGTACTTC
>.|TRBJ2-7|TRBV4-1|.
CASSQSEELNEQYF
TGCGCCAGCAGCCAATCCGAGGAGCTGAACGAGCAGTACTTC
>once|TRBJ2-4|TRBV19|.
CASSLSGQNIQYF
TGTGCCAGTAGTTTATCCGGACAGAACATTCAGTACTTC
>.|TRBJ2-3|TRBV28|.
CASSLRDTQYF
TGTGCCAGCAGCCTCCGAGATACGCAGTATTTT
>.|TRBJ2-1|TRBV7-2|.
CASSLAYRDNEQFF
TGTGCCAGCAGCTTAGCCTACAGGGACAATGAGCAGTTCTTC
>once|TRBJ2-1|TRBV2|TRBD1
CASRGGRGRNEQFF
TGTGCTTCCCGAGGAGGCAGGGGGCGCAATGAGCAGTTCTTC
>.|TRBJ1-1|TRBV10-3|.
CAISDLSGAITEAFF
TGTGCCATCAGTGATTTATCAGGGGCTATAACTGAAGCTTTCTTT